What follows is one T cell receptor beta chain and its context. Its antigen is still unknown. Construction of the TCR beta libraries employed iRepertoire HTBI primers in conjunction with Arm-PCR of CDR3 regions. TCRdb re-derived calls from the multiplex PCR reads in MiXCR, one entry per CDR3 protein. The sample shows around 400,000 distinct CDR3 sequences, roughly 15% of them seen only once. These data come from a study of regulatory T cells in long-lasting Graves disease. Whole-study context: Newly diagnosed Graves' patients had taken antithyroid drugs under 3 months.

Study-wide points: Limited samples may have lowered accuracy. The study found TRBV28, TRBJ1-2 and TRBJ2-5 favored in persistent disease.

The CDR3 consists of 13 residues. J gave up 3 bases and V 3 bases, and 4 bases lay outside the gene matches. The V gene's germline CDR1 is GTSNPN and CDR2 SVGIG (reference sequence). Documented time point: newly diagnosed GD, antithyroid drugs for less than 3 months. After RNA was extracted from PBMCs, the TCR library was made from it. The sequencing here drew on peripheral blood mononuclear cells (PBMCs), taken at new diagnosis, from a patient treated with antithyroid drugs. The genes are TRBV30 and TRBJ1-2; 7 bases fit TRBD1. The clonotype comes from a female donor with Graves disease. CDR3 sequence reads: CAWRTGRYYGYTF. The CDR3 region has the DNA TGTGCCTGGAGGACAGGGAGGTACTATGGCTACACCTTC.